This T cell receptor beta chain was captured in a study of cytomegalovirus exposure and HLA in healthy donors. A multiplex PCR was run with 60 Vbeta primers and 13 Jbeta primers. Sequencing was performed with immunoSEQ multiplex PCR; in TCRdb, only in-frame clones are kept and a portion is missing. The data show roughly 130,000 clones, 70% to 85% seen once. From germline, CDR1 is MDHEN and CDR2 SYDVKM. The CDR3 is made up of 15 amino acids. Losses at the gene ends were 3 bases for V and 7 bases for J; bases not matched to a gene: 6. This clonotype was obtained from a middle-aged man in good health and CMV-seronegative. Sequenced input: PBMCs. The chain carries TRBV28 and TRBJ2-2, with TRBD2 matching over 9 bases. The CDR3 protein is CASSLISGSFGELFF. In DNA form, the CDR3 reads TGTGCCAGCAGTTTGATTAGCGGGAGTTTCGGGGAGCTGTTTTTT.